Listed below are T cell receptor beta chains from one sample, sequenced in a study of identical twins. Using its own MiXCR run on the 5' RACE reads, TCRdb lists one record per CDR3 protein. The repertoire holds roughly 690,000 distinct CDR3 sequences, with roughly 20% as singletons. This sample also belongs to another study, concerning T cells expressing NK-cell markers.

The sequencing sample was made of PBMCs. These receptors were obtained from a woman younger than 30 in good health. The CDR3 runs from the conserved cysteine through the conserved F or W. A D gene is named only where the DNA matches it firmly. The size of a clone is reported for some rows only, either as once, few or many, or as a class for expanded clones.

CDR3: CASSLGGQGGEYEQYF
DNA: TGTGCCAGCAGCTTAGGTGGACAGGGGGGCGAGTACGAGCAGTACTTC
D: TRBD1
V: TRBV7-2
size: few
J: TRBJ2-7

CDR3: CASRRDTLSYEQYF
DNA: TGTGCCAGCAGACGAGATACACTCTCCTACGAGCAGTACTTC
D: NA
V: TRBV6-1
size: few
J: TRBJ2-7

CDR3: CSVGSGGRWTEAFF
DNA: TGCAGCGTAGGATCAGGGGGAAGGTGGACTGAAGCTTTCTTT
D: TRBD1
V: TRBV29-1
size: many
J: TRBJ1-1

CDR3: CASMASSTDTQYF
DNA: TGTGCCAGCATGGCCTCTAGCACAGATACGCAGTATTTT
D: NA
V: TRBV27
size: NA
J: TRBJ2-3

CDR3: CASETAPNYGYTF
DNA: TGTGCCAGCGAGACTGCTCCTAACTATGGCTACACCTTC
D: NA
V: TRBV5-6
size: NA
J: TRBJ1-2

CDR3: CATSDLIPGRDTEAFF
DNA: TGTGCCACCAGTGATTTGATTCCGGGAAGGGACACTGAAGCTTTCTTT
D: NA
V: TRBV24-1
size: many
J: TRBJ1-1

CDR3: CASSLHSQPNYEQYF
DNA: TGTGCCAGCAGCTTGCACAGCCAGCCCAACTACGAGCAGTACTTC
D: NA
V: TRBV7-2
size: few
J: TRBJ2-7

CDR3: CASSLYANKETQYF
DNA: TGTGCCAGCAGCTTATATGCTAACAAAGAGACCCAGTACTTC
D: NA
V: TRBV7-3
size: NA
J: TRBJ2-5

CDR3: CASSLVWSSGSTDTQYF
DNA: TGTGCCAGCAGCCTGGTTTGGAGTAGCGGGAGCACAGATACGCAGTATTTT
D: TRBD2
V: TRBV5-6
size: NA
J: TRBJ2-3

CDR3: CASNLGTGAYEQYF
DNA: TGTGCCAGCAACCTCGGGACAGGGGCCTACGAGCAGTACTTC
D: TRBD1
V: TRBV6-1
size: few
J: TRBJ2-7

CDR3: CAHSSGANVLTF
DNA: TGTGCCCATAGTTCTGGGGCCAACGTCCTGACTTTC
D: NA
V: TRBV6-6
size: few
J: TRBJ2-6

CDR3: CSARGLEAHNEQFF
DNA: TGCAGTGCTAGAGGGCTAGAGGCCCACAATGAGCAGTTCTTC
D: NA
V: TRBV20-1
size: many
J: TRBJ2-1

CDR3: CSATPGQGASYGYTF
DNA: TGCAGTGCTACACCAGGACAGGGTGCATCCTATGGCTACACCTTC
D: TRBD1
V: TRBV20-1
size: many
J: TRBJ1-2

CDR3: CASSLEENEQYF
DNA: TGTGCCAGCAGTTTAGAGGAGAACGAGCAGTACTTC
D: NA
V: TRBV12-3/TRBV12-4
size: many
J: TRBJ2-7

CDR3: CASSLVQGLLYEQYF
DNA: TGCGCCAGCAGCTTGGTACAGGGTCTTCTCTACGAGCAGTACTTC
D: NA
V: TRBV5-1
size: few
J: TRBJ2-7

CDR3: CASSLATASQYF
DNA: TGTGCCAGCAGCTTAGCGACGGCCAGCCAGTATTTT
D: NA
V: TRBV7-2
size: many
J: TRBJ2-3

CDR3: CASSPGGLAGGGEQFF
DNA: TGTGCCAGCAGCCCAGGGGGACTAGCGGGGGGAGGTGAGCAGTTCTTC
D: TRBD2
V: TRBV9
size: NA
J: TRBJ2-1

CDR3: CASNLDHSNQVREGELFF
DNA: TGCGCCAGCAACCTTGACCACAGCAACCAGGTCCGGGAAGGGGAGCTGTTTTTT
D: NA
V: TRBV5-1
size: NA
J: TRBJ2-2

CDR3: CASTEGHASGELFF
DNA: TGTGCCAGCACCGAGGGCCATGCCAGCGGGGAGCTGTTTTTT
D: NA
V: TRBV6-1
size: many
J: TRBJ2-2

CDR3: CASRRLAGGSLLYTQYF
DNA: TGTGCCAGCAGACGACTAGCGGGGGGGAGTCTATTATATACGCAGTATTTT
D: TRBD2
V: TRBV27
size: NA
J: TRBJ2-3

CDR3: CSAQPGPREQYF
DNA: TGCAGTGCGCAGCCGGGGCCAAGAGAGCAGTACTTC
D: NA
V: TRBV20-1
size: few
J: TRBJ2-7

CDR3: CASSAKPGRSTDTQYF
DNA: TGTGCCAGCAGTGCCAAACCGGGACGGAGCACAGATACGCAGTATTTT
D: NA
V: TRBV6-1
size: NA
J: TRBJ2-3

CDR3: CASSWGLAGGPLDTQYF
DNA: TGTGCCAGCAGTTGGGGCCTAGCGGGGGGGCCCTTAGATACGCAGTATTTT
D: TRBD2
V: TRBV27
size: NA
J: TRBJ2-3

CDR3: CASRSDRGKAFF
DNA: TGTGCCAGCAGATCTGACAGGGGGAAAGCTTTCTTT
D: TRBD1
V: TRBV6-5
size: many
J: TRBJ1-1

CDR3: CASSRLAWEQFF
DNA: TGTGCCAGCAGCCGTCTAGCGTGGGAGCAGTTCTTC
D: NA
V: TRBV6-2/TRBV6-3
size: many
J: TRBJ2-1

CDR3: CASSLGRGGFNEQFF
DNA: TGTGCCAGCAGCTTAGGTAGAGGGGGCTTCAATGAGCAGTTCTTC
D: TRBD1
V: TRBV11-2
size: NA
J: TRBJ2-1

CDR3: CACGERYNEQFF
DNA: TGTGCCTGCGGGGAGCGTTACAATGAGCAGTTCTTC
D: NA
V: TRBV3-1
size: few
J: TRBJ2-1

CDR3: CSAVTGLAGVIEQFF
DNA: TGCAGTGCTGTCACGGGACTAGCGGGAGTCATCGAGCAGTTCTTC
D: TRBD2
V: TRBV20-1
size: once
J: TRBJ2-1

CDR3: CASSHRGSGVQHEQYF
DNA: TGTGCCAGCAGCCATCGGGGTAGCGGGGTTCAACACGAGCAGTACTTC
D: TRBD2
V: TRBV3-1
size: NA
J: TRBJ2-7

CDR3: CSARTGLAGLYGEQFF
DNA: TGCAGTGCCAGAACAGGACTAGCGGGACTTTACGGGGAGCAGTTCTTC
D: TRBD2
V: TRBV20-1
size: NA
J: TRBJ2-1

CDR3: CASSFGPPPYEQYF
DNA: TGTGCCAGCAGCTTTGGGCCCCCCCCGTACGAGCAGTACTTC
D: NA
V: TRBV7-2
size: NA
J: TRBJ2-7

CDR3: CATSNSGNTQYF
DNA: TGTGCCACCTCCAATAGCGGAAATACGCAGTATTTT
D: NA
V: TRBV24-1
size: many
J: TRBJ2-3

CDR3: CASSLQRGRRGRMNTEAFF
DNA: TGTGCCAGCAGTTTACAGCGGGGCAGGAGAGGAAGAATGAACACTGAAGCTTTCTTT
D: NA
V: TRBV27
size: few
J: TRBJ1-1

CDR3: CASSLRDLLNIQYF
DNA: TGTGCCAGCAGCTTGAGGGACCTGTTGAACATTCAGTACTTC
D: NA
V: TRBV5-5
size: once
J: TRBJ2-4

CDR3: CASSVDRVTSSKNIQYF
DNA: TGTGCCAGCAGCGTAGACCGGGTAACAAGTTCCAAAAACATTCAGTACTTC
D: NA
V: TRBV9
size: NA
J: TRBJ2-4

CDR3: CASSLLHRTSGNEQFF
DNA: TGTGCCAGCAGCTTGCTTCATAGGACTAGCGGCAATGAGCAGTTCTTC
D: TRBD2
V: TRBV5-5
size: few
J: TRBJ2-1

CDR3: CASSSAGGTGELFF
DNA: TGTGCCAGCAGTTCTGCGGGGGGCACCGGGGAGCTGTTTTTT
D: TRBD2
V: TRBV6-5
size: few
J: TRBJ2-2

CDR3: CASSGRYTDTQYF
DNA: TGTGCCAGCAGTGGACGGTACACAGATACGCAGTATTTT
D: NA
V: TRBV9
size: many
J: TRBJ2-3